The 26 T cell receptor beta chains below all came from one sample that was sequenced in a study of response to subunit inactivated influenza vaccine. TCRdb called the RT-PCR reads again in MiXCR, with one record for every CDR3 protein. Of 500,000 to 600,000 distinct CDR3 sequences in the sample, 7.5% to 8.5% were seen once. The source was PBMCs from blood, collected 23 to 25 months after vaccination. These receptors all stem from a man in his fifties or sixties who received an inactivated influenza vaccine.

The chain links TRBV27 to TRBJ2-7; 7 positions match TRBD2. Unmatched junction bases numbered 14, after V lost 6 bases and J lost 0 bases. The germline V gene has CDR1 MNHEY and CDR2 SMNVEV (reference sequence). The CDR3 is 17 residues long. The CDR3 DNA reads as TGTGCCAGCAGCCGCGCATTAGCGGGCCCGAGCTCCTACGAGCAGTACTTC. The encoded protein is CASSRALAGPSSYEQYF.

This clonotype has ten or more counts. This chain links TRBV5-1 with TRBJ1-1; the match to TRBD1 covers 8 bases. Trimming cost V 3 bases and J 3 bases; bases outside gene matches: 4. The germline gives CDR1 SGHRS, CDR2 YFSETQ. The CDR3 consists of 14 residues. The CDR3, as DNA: TGCGCCAGCAGCTCGGGACAGGTTTACACTGAAGCTTTCTTT. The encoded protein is CASSSGQVYTEAFF.

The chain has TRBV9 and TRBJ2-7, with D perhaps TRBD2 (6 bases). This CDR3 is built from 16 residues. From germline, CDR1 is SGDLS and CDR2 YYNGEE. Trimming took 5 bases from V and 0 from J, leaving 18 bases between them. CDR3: CASRQTSSRGSYEQYF. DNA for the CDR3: TGTGCCAGCAGACAAACTAGCAGCCGCGGCTCCTACGAGCAGTACTTC.

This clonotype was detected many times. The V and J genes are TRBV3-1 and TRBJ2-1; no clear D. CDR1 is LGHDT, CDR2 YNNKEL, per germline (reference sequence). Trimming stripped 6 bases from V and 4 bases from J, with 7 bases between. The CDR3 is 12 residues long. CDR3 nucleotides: TGTGCCAGCAGTCCCCGGTACAATGAGCAGTTCTTC. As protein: CASSPRYNEQFF.

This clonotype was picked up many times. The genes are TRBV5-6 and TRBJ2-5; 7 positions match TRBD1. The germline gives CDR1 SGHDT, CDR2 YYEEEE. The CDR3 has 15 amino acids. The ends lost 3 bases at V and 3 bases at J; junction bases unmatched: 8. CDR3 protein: CASSWGPGQKETQYF. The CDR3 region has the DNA TGTGCCAGCAGCTGGGGACCGGGACAGAAAGAGACCCAGTACTTC. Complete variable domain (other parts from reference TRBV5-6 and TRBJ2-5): DAGVTQSPTHLIKTRGQQVTLRCSPKSGHDTVSWYQQALGQGPQFIFQYYEEEERQRGNFPDRFSGHQFPNYSSELNVNALLLGDSALYLCASSWGPGQKETQYFGPGTRLLVL.

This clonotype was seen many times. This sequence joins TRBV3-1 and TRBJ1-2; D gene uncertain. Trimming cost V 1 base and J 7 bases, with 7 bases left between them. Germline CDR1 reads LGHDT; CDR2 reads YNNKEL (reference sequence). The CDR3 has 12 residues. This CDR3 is CASSQGSPGYTF. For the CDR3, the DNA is TGTGCCAGCAGCCAAGGTTCGCCTGGCTACACCTTC.

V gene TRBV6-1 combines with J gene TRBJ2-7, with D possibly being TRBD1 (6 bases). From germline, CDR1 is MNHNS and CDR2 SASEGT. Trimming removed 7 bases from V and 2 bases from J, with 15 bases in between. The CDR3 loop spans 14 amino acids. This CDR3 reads CASTPQDSPYEQYF. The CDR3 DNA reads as TGTGCCAGCACCCCTCAGGACAGCCCCTACGAGCAGTACTTC.

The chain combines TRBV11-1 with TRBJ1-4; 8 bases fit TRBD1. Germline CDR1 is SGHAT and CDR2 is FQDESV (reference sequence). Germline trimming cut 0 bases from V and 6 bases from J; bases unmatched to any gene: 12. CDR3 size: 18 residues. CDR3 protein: CASSLARNRGVPYEKLFF. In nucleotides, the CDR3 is TGTGCCAGCAGCTTAGCGCGGAACAGGGGGGTTCCCTATGAAAAACTGTTTTTT.

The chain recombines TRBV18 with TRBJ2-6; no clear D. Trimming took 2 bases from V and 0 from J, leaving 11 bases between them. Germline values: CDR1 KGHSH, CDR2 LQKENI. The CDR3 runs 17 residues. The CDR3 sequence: CASSPTAGLSGANVLTF. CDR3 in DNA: TGTGCCAGCTCACCAACGGCAGGCCTCTCTGGGGCCAACGTCCTGACTTTC. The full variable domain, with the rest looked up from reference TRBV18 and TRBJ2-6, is NAGVMQNPRHLVRRRGQEARLRCSPMKGHSHVYWYRQLPEEGLKFMVYLQKENIIDESGMPKERFSAEFPKEGPSILRIQQVVRGDSAAYFCASSPTAGLSGANVLTFGAGSRLTVL.

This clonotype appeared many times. CDR3 residues: CATSTRRILGEQYF. Written as DNA, the CDR3 is TGCGCCACTTCGACTAGACGGATCCTTGGCGAGCAGTACTTC. V usage is TRBV10-2 and J usage is TRBJ2-7; possibly TRBD2 for D (6 bases). V gave up 10 bases and J gave up 6 bases, with 22 bases separating them. Germline lookup yields CDR1 WSHSY and CDR2 SAAADI. The length of the CDR3 is 14 residues.

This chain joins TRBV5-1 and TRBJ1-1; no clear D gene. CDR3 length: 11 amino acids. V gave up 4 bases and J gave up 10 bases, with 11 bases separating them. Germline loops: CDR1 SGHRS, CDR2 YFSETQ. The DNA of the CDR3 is TGCGCCAGCAGCGGTGAAGAGGGAGCTTTCTTT. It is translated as CASSGEEGAFF.

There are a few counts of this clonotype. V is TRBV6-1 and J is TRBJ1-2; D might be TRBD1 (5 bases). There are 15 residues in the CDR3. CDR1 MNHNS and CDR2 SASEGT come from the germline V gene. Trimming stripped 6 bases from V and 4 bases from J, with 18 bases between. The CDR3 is CASSPHTGISYGYTF. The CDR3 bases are TGTGCCAGCAGCCCTCATACAGGAATTTCCTATGGCTACACCTTC.

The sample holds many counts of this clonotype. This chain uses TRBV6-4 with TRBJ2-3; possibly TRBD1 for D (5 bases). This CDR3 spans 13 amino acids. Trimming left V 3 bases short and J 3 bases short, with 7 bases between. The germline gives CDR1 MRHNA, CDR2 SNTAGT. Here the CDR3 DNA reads TGTGCCAGCAGTGATCAGGGAACAGATACGCAGTATTTT. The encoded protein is CASSDQGTDTQYF.

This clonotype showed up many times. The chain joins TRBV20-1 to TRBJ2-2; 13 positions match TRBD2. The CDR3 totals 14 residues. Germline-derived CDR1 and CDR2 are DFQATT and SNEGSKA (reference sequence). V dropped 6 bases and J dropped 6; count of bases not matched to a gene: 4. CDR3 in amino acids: CSAAGLAGAGELFF. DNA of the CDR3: TGCAGTGCCGCCGGACTAGCGGGGGCCGGGGAGCTGTTTTTT.

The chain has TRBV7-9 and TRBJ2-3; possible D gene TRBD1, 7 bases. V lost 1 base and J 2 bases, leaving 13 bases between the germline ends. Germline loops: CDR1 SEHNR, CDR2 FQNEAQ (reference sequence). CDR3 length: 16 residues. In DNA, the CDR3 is TGTGCCAGCAGCTTAGTCCAGGGGGGCTTCACAGATACGCAGTATTTT. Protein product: CASSLVQGGFTDTQYF.

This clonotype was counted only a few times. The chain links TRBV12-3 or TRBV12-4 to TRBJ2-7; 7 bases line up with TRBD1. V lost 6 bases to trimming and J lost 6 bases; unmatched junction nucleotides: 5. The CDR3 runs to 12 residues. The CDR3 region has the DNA TGTGCCAGCAGCCGGGACAGACTCGAGCAGTACTTC. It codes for CASSRDRLEQYF.

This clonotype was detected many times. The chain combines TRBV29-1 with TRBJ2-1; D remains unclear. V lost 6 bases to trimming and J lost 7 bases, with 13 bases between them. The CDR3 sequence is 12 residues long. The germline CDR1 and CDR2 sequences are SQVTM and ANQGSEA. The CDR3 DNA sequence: TGCAGCGTCCCCGCCCCCACAAATGAGCAGTTCTTC. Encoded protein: CSVPAPTNEQFF.

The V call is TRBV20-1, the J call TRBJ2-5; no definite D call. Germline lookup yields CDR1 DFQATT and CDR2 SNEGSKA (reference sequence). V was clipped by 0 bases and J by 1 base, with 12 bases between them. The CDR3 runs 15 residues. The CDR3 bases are TGCAGTGCTAGAGAGGGGAATGGCCCCCAAGAGACCCAGTACTTC. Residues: CSAREGNGPQETQYF.

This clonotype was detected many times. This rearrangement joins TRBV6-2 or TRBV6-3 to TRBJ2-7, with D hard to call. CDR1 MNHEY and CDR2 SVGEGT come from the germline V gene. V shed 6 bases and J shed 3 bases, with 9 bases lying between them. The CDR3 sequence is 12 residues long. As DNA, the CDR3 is TGTGCCAGCAGGCTAGATAACTACGAGCAGTACTTC. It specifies CASRLDNYEQYF.

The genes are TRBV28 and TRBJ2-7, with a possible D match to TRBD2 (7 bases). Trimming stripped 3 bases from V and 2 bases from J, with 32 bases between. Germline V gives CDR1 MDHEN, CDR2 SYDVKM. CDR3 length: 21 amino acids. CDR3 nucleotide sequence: TGTGCCAGCAGTTTGGGAGGGGTGGCAGGACAGCTGGGCTCAGCCACCTACGAGCAGTACTTC. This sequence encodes CASSLGGVAGQLGSATYEQYF.

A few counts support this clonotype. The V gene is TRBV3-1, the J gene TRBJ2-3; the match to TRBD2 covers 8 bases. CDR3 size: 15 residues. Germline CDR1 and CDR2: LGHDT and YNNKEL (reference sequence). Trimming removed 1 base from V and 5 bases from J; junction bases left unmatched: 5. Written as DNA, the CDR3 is TGTGCCAGCAGCCAAGTTTTGCGGGGGGAAGATACGCAGTATTTT. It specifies CASSQVLRGEDTQYF.

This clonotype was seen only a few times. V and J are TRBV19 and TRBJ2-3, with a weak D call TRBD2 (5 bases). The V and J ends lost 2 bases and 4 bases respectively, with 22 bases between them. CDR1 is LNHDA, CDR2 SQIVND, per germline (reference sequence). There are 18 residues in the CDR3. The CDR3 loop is CASSIPRRLHGVPDTQYF. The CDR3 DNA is TGTGCCAGTAGTATACCAAGAAGACTACACGGGGTCCCAGATACGCAGTATTTT.

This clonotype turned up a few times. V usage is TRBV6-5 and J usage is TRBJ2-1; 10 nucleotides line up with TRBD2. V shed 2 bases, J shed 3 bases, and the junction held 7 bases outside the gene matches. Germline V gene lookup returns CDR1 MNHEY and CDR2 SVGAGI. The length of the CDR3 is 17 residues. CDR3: CASSYNPLAGDYNEQFF. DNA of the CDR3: TGTGCCAGCAGTTACAACCCGCTAGCGGGAGACTACAATGAGCAGTTCTTC.

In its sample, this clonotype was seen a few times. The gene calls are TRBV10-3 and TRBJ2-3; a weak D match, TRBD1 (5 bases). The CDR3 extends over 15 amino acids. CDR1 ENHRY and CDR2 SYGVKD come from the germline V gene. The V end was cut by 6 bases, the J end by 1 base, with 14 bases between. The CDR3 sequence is CAISAQGARTDTQYF. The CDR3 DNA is TGTGCCATCAGCGCCCAAGGGGCCCGCACAGATACGCAGTATTTT.

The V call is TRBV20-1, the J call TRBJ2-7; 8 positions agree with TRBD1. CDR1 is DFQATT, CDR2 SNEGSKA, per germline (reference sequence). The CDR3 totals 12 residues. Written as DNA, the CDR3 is TGCAGCATATTCACAGGGGGAAGGGGGCAGTACTTC. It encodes CSIFTGGRGQYF.

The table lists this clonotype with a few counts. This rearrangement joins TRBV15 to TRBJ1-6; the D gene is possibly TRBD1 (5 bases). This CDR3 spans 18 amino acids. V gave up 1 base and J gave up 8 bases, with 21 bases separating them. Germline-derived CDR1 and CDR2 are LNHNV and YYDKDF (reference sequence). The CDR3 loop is CATSRALARGQTDSPLHF. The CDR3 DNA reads TGTGCCACCAGCAGAGCCCTCGCCCGCGGCCAGACAGATTCACCCCTCCACTTT.